Listed here are 13 T cell receptor beta chains from one sample, sequenced in a study of blood T cell repertoires in COVID-19. Assay used: immunoSEQ multiplex PCR; TCRdb lists only in-frame clones, some missing. Of some 25,000 clones listed, 81% were seen once; the top ten hold approximately 7%. Input material: peripheral blood. The receptors originated from a man in his sixties or seventies with acute or convalescent COVID-19.

This sequence joins TRBV14 and TRBJ1-6; D remains unclear. Per the germline V gene, CDR1 is SGHDN and CDR2 is FVKESK. The V end lost 2 bases, the J end lost 10 bases, and 12 bases lay between the germline ends. The CDR3 covers 14 residues. The CDR3: CASSQTGLRSPLHF. As DNA, the CDR3 is TGTGCCAGCAGCCAAACTGGACTGAGGTCACCCCTCCACTTT.

This clone was recorded a few times. The chain recombines TRBV5-1 with TRBJ2-1, with a tentative D call TRBD1 (5 bases). CDR3 length: 15 amino acids. Between the trimmed V and J ends, which lost 6 bases and 6 bases, there was a span of 19 bases. The germline gives CDR1 SGHRS, CDR2 YFSETQ. The CDR3 loop reads CASTDPQAGSNEQFF. DNA of the CDR3: TGCGCCAGCACCGACCCACAGGCCGGCTCCAATGAGCAGTTCTTC.

This clone has only a few counts. The V and J genes are TRBV12-3 or TRBV12-4 and TRBJ1-1; no clear D gene. CDR3 length: 13 residues. The V gene lost 3 bases and the J gene lost 0 bases, with 5 bases spanning the gap. The CDR3 is CASSFQMNTEAFF. Written as DNA, the CDR3 is TGTGCCAGCAGTTTTCAGATGAACACTGAAGCTTTCTTT.

V usage is TRBV24-1 and J usage is TRBJ1-3, with D hard to call. V was shortened by 6 bases and J by 4 bases, with 12 bases between the two germline ends. The germline V gene has CDR1 KGHDR and CDR2 SFDVKD. The CDR3 length is 14 residues. This chain's CDR3 is CATSSSQSGNTIYF. The CDR3 DNA follows: TGTGCCACCAGTTCTTCCCAGTCCGGAAACACCATATATTTT.

The chain employs TRBV5-1 and TRBJ2-1; possible D gene TRBD1, 5 bases. CDR1 and CDR2 (germline): SGHRS, YFSETQ. There are 13 residues in the CDR3. CDR3 DNA: TGCACCGGTAGACAGAACCCGTACAATGAGCAGTTCTTC. Translation gives CTGRQNPYNEQFF. Full variable domain (rest looked up from reference TRBV5-1 and TRBJ2-1): KAGVTQTPRYLIKTRGQQVTLSCSPISGHRSVSWYQQTPGQGLQFLFEYFSETQRNKGNFPGRFSGRQFSNSRSEMNVSTLELGDSALYLCTGRQNPYNEQFFGPGTRLTVL.

The chain carries TRBV6-6 and TRBJ1-1; TRBD1 is a possible D gene (5 bases). This CDR3 contains 13 residues. Germline V CDR1 and CDR2: MNHNY, SVGAGI (reference sequence). With 4 bases removed from V and 4 bases from J, the gap between germline ends came to 10 bases. CDR3 loop: CASSLSGGTEAFF. The CDR3 DNA is TGTGCCAGCAGTTTGTCGGGGGGCACTGAAGCTTTCTTT.

The gene calls are TRBV5-1 and TRBJ1-6, with D hard to call. Deletions cut 0 bases from V and 10 bases from J, with 11 bases between. CDR3 length: 14 amino acids. Germline V gene data show CDR1 as SGHRS and CDR2 as YFSETQ. The CDR3 coding sequence is TGCGCCAGCAGCTTGGGCGGGGTCGTCTCACCCCTCCACTTT. Amino acids: CASSLGGVVSPLHF.

V is TRBV11-2 and J is TRBJ2-1; 7 nucleotides align to TRBD1. Trimming removed 1 base from V and 9 bases from J; junction bases left unmatched: 12. The length of the CDR3 is 16 residues. Germline V CDR1 and CDR2: SGHAT, FQNNGV. CDR3 in amino acids: CASSLVGDSFGSEQFF. CDR3 nucleotides: TGTGCCAGCAGCTTAGTCGGGGACAGTTTTGGGAGTGAGCAGTTCTTC.

This chain uses TRBV18 with TRBJ1-2; a possible D gene is TRBD1 (6 bases). The CDR3 spans 13 residues. V was cut by 4 bases and J by 6 bases, with 12 bases left in between. Germline V gene lookup returns CDR1 KGHSH and CDR2 LQKENI. In DNA, the CDR3 is TGTGCCAGCTCACGAACAGGGCTAGATGGCTACACCTTC. It codes for CASSRTGLDGYTF.

This CDR3 reads CASSPTDRASSYNEQFF. DNA for the CDR3: TGTGCCAGCAGCCCAACGGACAGAGCAAGCTCCTACAATGAGCAGTTCTTC. The chain combines TRBV14 with TRBJ2-1, with TRBD1 as a possible D gene (6 bases). Germline loops: CDR1 SGHDN, CDR2 FVKESK. Trimming removed 4 bases from V and 0 bases from J, with 16 bases in between. This CDR3 comprises 17 residues.

The rearrangement joins TRBV25-1 to TRBJ1-1, with unresolved D. Germline V CDR1 and CDR2: MGHDK, SYGVNS. This CDR3 is built from 11 residues. The V end was cut by 4 bases, the J end by 4 bases, with 4 bases between. The DNA of the CDR3 is TGTGCCAGCAGTGTTATCACTGAAGCTTTCTTT. Residues: CASSVITEAFF.

This chain connects TRBV7-8 to TRBJ1-5; D might be TRBD1 (5 bases). The germline V gene has CDR1 SGHVS and CDR2 FQNEAQ. The CDR3 has 14 amino acids. The V end lost 1 base, the J end lost 3 bases, and 7 bases lay between the germline ends. Here the CDR3 reads CASSLEQVNQPQHF. CDR3 sequence (DNA): TGTGCCAGCAGCTTAGAACAGGTCAATCAGCCCCAGCATTTT. Supplemented by reference TRBV7-8 and TRBJ1-5, the full variable domain reads GAGVSQSPRYKVAKRGQDVALRCDPISGHVSLFWYQQALGQGPEFLTYFQNEAQLDKSGLPSDRFFAERPEGSVSTLKIQRTQQEDSAVYLCASSLEQVNQPQHFGDGTRLSIL.

The rearrangement joins TRBV6-2 or TRBV6-3 to TRBJ1-6; D may be TRBD1 (6 bases). Germline V gene sequence: CDR1 MNHEY, CDR2 SVGEGT. Trimming took 4 bases from V and 7 from J, leaving 11 bases between them. The length of the CDR3 is 14 residues. CDR3 sequence (DNA): TGTGCCAGCAGTTTCCAGGGGAACAATTCACCCCTCCACTTT. It encodes CASSFQGNNSPLHF.